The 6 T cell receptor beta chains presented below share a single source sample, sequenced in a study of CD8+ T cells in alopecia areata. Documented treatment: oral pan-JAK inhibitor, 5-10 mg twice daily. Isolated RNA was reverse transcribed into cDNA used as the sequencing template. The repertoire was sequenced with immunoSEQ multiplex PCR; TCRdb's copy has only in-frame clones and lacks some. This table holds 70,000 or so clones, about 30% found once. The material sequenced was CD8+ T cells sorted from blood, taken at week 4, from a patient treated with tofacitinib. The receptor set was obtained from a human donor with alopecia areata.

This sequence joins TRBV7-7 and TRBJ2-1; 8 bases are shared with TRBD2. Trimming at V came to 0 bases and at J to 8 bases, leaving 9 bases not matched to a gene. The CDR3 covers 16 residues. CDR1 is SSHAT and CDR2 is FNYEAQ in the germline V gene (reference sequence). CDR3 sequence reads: CASSLAGGRYRDEQFF. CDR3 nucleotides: TGTGCCAGCAGCTTAGCAGGCGGGAGGTACCGCGATGAGCAGTTCTTC. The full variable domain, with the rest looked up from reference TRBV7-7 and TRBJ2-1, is GAGVSQSPRYKVTKRGQDVTLRCDPISSHATLYWYQQALGQGPEFLTYFNYEAQPDKSGLPSDRFSAERPEGSISTLTIQRTEQRDSAMYRCASSLAGGRYRDEQFFGPGTRLTVL.

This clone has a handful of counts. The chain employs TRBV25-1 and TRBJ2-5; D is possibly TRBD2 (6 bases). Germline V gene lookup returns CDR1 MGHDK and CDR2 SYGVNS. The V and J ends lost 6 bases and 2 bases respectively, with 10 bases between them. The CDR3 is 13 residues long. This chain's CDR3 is CASRTAGQETQYF. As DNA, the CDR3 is TGTGCCAGCAGGACTGCGGGGCAAGAGACCCAGTACTTC.

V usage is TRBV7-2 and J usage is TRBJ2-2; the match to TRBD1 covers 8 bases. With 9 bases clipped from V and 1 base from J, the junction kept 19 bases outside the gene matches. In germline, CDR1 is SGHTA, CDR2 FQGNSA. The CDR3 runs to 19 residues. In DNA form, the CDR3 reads TGTGCCAGTTCTACGGGTGGACAGGGTGTAAACTGGAACACCGGGGAGCTGTTTTTT. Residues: CASSTGGQGVNWNTGELFF.

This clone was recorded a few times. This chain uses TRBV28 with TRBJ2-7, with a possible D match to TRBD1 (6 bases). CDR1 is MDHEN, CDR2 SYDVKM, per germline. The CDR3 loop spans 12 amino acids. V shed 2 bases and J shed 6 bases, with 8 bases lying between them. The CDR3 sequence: CASSLGGPEQYF. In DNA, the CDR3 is TGTGCCAGCAGTTTAGGGGGCCCCGAGCAGTACTTC.

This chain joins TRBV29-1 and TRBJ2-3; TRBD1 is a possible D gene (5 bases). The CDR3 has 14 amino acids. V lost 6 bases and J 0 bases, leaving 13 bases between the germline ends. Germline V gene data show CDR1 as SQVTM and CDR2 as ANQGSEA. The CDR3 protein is CSVQAGPSTDTQYF. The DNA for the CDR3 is TGCAGCGTCCAGGCAGGGCCCAGCACAGATACGCAGTATTTT.

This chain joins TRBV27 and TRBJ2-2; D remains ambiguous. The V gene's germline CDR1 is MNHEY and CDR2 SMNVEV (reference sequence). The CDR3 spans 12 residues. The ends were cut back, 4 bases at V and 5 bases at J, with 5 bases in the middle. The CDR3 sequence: CASSSPTGELFF. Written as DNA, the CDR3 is TGTGCCAGCAGTTCACCGACCGGGGAGCTGTTTTTT.